This paragraph reports one TCR beta chain. The data were taken from a study of cytotoxic CD8 clonotypes in ibrutinib-treated CLL. Method: immunoSEQ multiplex PCR; TCRdb's copy keeps in-frame clones and lacks some. The table records over 250,000 clones, about 72% of them present only once. Germline lookup yields CDR1 SGHTA and CDR2 FQGNSA. V gave up 1 base and J gave up 2 bases, with 18 bases separating them. The length of the CDR3 is 17 residues. Specimen: PBMCs, collected at disease progression, from a patient treated with ibrutinib. This TCR was recovered from a human donor with chronic lymphocytic leukemia. This rearrangement joins TRBV7-2 to TRBJ2-7, with a tentative D call TRBD1 (5 bases). In nucleotides, the CDR3 is TGTGCCAGCAGCTTAGGTGGGGCCCGAAAGGTGACCTACGAGCAGTACTTC. Translation: CASSLGGARKVTYEQYF.